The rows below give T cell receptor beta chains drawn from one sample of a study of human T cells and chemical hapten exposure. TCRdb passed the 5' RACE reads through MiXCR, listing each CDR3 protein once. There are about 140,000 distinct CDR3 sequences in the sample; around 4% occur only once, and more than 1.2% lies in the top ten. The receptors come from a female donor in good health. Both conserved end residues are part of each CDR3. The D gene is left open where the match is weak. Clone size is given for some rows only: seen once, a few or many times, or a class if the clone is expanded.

CDR3 DNA: TGTGCCAGCAACAATCTGGGGTTCGGACCCGATCGCGTTTCCCACAATGAGCAGTTCTTC
CDR3 protein: CASNNLGFGPDRVSHNEQFF
V gene: TRBV6-2/TRBV6-3
J gene: TRBJ2-1
clone size: many
D gene: NA

CDR3 DNA: TGTGCCAGCAGCGCAGACACCCGGGAGCAGTTCTTC
CDR3 protein: CASSADTREQFF
V gene: TRBV2
J gene: TRBJ2-1
clone size: many
D gene: NA

CDR3 DNA: TGTGCCAGCAGTTTACAGGGTTATACTGAAGCTTTCTTT
CDR3 protein: CASSLQGYTEAFF
V gene: TRBV27
J gene: TRBJ1-1
clone size: many
D gene: NA

CDR3 DNA: TGCAGTGTTCTGCCCTCTAGCGGGGGGACCCTAATCTACAATGAGCAGTTCTTC
CDR3 protein: CSVLPSSGGTLIYNEQFF
V gene: TRBV20-1
J gene: TRBJ2-1
clone size: many
D gene: TRBD2

CDR3 DNA: TGTGCCAGCAGCCGAGGGACAGAATATACTGAAGCTTTCTTT
CDR3 protein: CASSRGTEYTEAFF
V gene: TRBV5-5
J gene: TRBJ1-1
clone size: many
D gene: TRBD1

CDR3 DNA: TGCAGTGCTAGACCTACTTCAGGGTTGTCTGGAAACACCATATATTTT
CDR3 protein: CSARPTSGLSGNTIYF
V gene: TRBV20-1
J gene: TRBJ1-3
clone size: many
D gene: NA

CDR3 DNA: TGTGCCAGCAGCCAATCCTACGGGGGGGACTCCTACGAGCAGTACTTC
CDR3 protein: CASSQSYGGDSYEQYF
V gene: TRBV3-1
J gene: TRBJ2-7
clone size: many
D gene: TRBD2

CDR3 DNA: TGTGCCAGCAGCTTTGCAGGGGGGCGCACAGATACGCAGTATTTT
CDR3 protein: CASSFAGGRTDTQYF
V gene: TRBV7-3
J gene: TRBJ2-3
clone size: NA
D gene: NA

CDR3 DNA: TGCAGTGCTAGGGGCAGAGCAGGGTCACCCCTCCACTTT
CDR3 protein: CSARGRAGSPLHF
V gene: TRBV20-1
J gene: TRBJ1-6
clone size: few
D gene: NA

CDR3 DNA: TGTGCCAGCAGCCAGGGGACACTATCCTACAATGAGCAGTTCTTC
CDR3 protein: CASSQGTLSYNEQFF
V gene: TRBV3-1
J gene: TRBJ2-1
clone size: NA
D gene: NA

CDR3 DNA: TGTGCCAGCTCACAGGGGGTAGGGGTCAATCAGCCCCAGCATTTT
CDR3 protein: CASSQGVGVNQPQHF
V gene: TRBV18
J gene: TRBJ1-5
clone size: many
D gene: NA

CDR3 DNA: TGCAGTGCTAGCCAAAGCGCGCTTCGGGGTGGCACAGATACGCAGTATTTT
CDR3 protein: CSASQSALRGGTDTQYF
V gene: TRBV20-1
J gene: TRBJ2-3
clone size: NA
D gene: NA

CDR3 DNA: TGTGCCACCAGTGATCCCGGGACAGGGGACAATGAGCAGTTCTTC
CDR3 protein: CATSDPGTGDNEQFF
V gene: TRBV24-1
J gene: TRBJ2-1
clone size: many
D gene: TRBD1

CDR3 DNA: TGTGCCAGCAGCGTAGACGGGGGGCGGGAGACCCAGTACTTC
CDR3 protein: CASSVDGGRETQYF
V gene: TRBV9
J gene: TRBJ2-5
clone size: many
D gene: NA

CDR3 DNA: TGCAGTGCTAGAGAGATCCCGGGGAGCTCCTACAATGAGCAGTTCTTC
CDR3 protein: CSAREIPGSSYNEQFF
V gene: TRBV20-1
J gene: TRBJ2-1
clone size: few
D gene: NA

CDR3 DNA: TGTGCCAGCAGTTTACGGAGCGGGGGGCCGGGGGGCACAGATACGCAGTATTTT
CDR3 protein: CASSLRSGGPGGTDTQYF
V gene: TRBV27
J gene: TRBJ2-3
clone size: few
D gene: TRBD2

CDR3 DNA: TGTGCCAGCAGTGTCTACGGAGACACCATATATTTT
CDR3 protein: CASSVYGDTIYF
V gene: TRBV6-1
J gene: TRBJ1-3
clone size: many
D gene: NA

CDR3 DNA: TGTGCCAGCACCCCGGTGACCGGACAGGGCGTACAGCCCCAGCATTTT
CDR3 protein: CASTPVTGQGVQPQHF
V gene: TRBV6-1
J gene: TRBJ1-5
clone size: many
D gene: TRBD1

CDR3 DNA: TGTGCCAGCAGTGAAGGGGACAGTGGCACAGATACGCAGTATTTT
CDR3 protein: CASSEGDSGTDTQYF
V gene: TRBV6-1
J gene: TRBJ2-3
clone size: NA
D gene: TRBD1

CDR3 DNA: TGTGCCAGCAGCCAAGATTGGAGGCGAGAGGATTCACCCCTCCACTTT
CDR3 protein: CASSQDWRREDSPLHF
V gene: TRBV4-2
J gene: TRBJ1-6
clone size: many
D gene: NA

CDR3 DNA: TGTGCCAGCAGCTTAATGGGACCCGTCTACGAGCAGTACTTC
CDR3 protein: CASSLMGPVYEQYF
V gene: TRBV7-8
J gene: TRBJ2-7
clone size: many
D gene: NA

CDR3 DNA: TGTGCCAGCAGCCCTCGGGGCGATTCACCCCTCCACTTT
CDR3 protein: CASSPRGDSPLHF
V gene: TRBV7-2
J gene: TRBJ1-6
clone size: few
D gene: NA

CDR3 DNA: TGCAGTGCTCCCAGCGGGTCTCATGGCTACACCTTC
CDR3 protein: CSAPSGSHGYTF
V gene: TRBV20-1
J gene: TRBJ1-2
clone size: many
D gene: NA

CDR3 DNA: TGTGCCAGCAGCTTGGGACAGTCCGATGGCTACACCTTC
CDR3 protein: CASSLGQSDGYTF
V gene: TRBV7-9
J gene: TRBJ1-2
clone size: few
D gene: TRBD1

CDR3 DNA: TGCAGTGCCAGACGGAACAGGGGGCTCTACAATGAGCAGTTCTTC
CDR3 protein: CSARRNRGLYNEQFF
V gene: TRBV20-1
J gene: TRBJ2-1
clone size: many
D gene: TRBD1

CDR3 DNA: TGCAGCGTTCGGACAGGCCCTAACTATGGCTACACCTTC
CDR3 protein: CSVRTGPNYGYTF
V gene: TRBV29-1
J gene: TRBJ1-2
clone size: NA
D gene: TRBD1

CDR3 DNA: TGCAGTGCTAGAGGGCAGTTGATGAACACTGAAGCTTTCTTT
CDR3 protein: CSARGQLMNTEAFF
V gene: TRBV20-1
J gene: TRBJ1-1
clone size: many
D gene: NA

CDR3 DNA: TGTGCCAGCAGCTCCAGTATGACTGGGCAGTACTTC
CDR3 protein: CASSSSMTGQYF
V gene: TRBV7-9
J gene: TRBJ2-7
clone size: many
D gene: NA

CDR3 DNA: TGTGCCAGCAGTGAAGCGCGGGTTCAGCCCCAGCATTTT
CDR3 protein: CASSEARVQPQHF
V gene: TRBV6-1
J gene: TRBJ1-5
clone size: many
D gene: NA

CDR3 DNA: TGCAGTGCTAGAGTCAGTGCGGCCCAGTACTTC
CDR3 protein: CSARVSAAQYF
V gene: TRBV20-1
J gene: TRBJ2-5
clone size: many
D gene: NA

CDR3 DNA: TGTGCCAGCGCCGGAGCGGGTAGCACAGATACGCAGTATTTT
CDR3 protein: CASAGAGSTDTQYF
V gene: TRBV10-3
J gene: TRBJ2-3
clone size: many
D gene: NA

CDR3 DNA: TGTGCCAGCAGCTCCCTCCGAACACCCTCCTACGAGCAGTACTTC
CDR3 protein: CASSSLRTPSYEQYF
V gene: TRBV6-5
J gene: TRBJ2-7
clone size: many
D gene: NA

CDR3 DNA: TGTGCCAGCAGCGTAGCCGGGGCAACTAATGAAAAACTGTTTTTT
CDR3 protein: CASSVAGATNEKLFF
V gene: TRBV9
J gene: TRBJ1-4
clone size: many
D gene: NA